What follows are 9 T cell receptor beta chains derived from one specimen sequenced in a study of blood T cell repertoires in COVID-19. The assay was immunoSEQ multiplex PCR, and TCRdb's table has in-frame clones only and misses some. In the table there are some 200,000 clones, roughly 80% of which are singletons. The specimen was peripheral blood. Receptors were obtained from a woman aged 55 to 70 who had recovered from COVID-19.

The gene calls are TRBV5-1 and TRBJ2-6; 7 bases fit TRBD2. The CDR3 loop spans 15 amino acids. Germline trimming cut 7 bases from V and 3 bases from J; bases unmatched to any gene: 7. The germline CDR1 and CDR2 sequences are SGHRS and YFSETQ. CDR3 residues: CASRRGSVGANVLTF. Written as DNA, the CDR3 is TGCGCCAGCCGGCGGGGGTCGGTTGGGGCCAACGTCCTGACTTTC.

The chain links TRBV5-4 to TRBJ1-6, with TRBD1 matching over 7 bases. In germline, CDR1 is SGHNT, CDR2 YYREEE (reference sequence). The CDR3 has 16 residues. J was trimmed by 11 bases and V by 5 bases; bases with no gene match: 16. The CDR3 nucleotides read TGTGCCAGCAGTTCCGGGACAGCTCTTAACGTGACACCCCTCCACTTT. Its protein product is CASSSGTALNVTPLHF.

This clone turned up a few times. This chain joins TRBV6-6 and TRBJ1-5; unclear D gene. The germline gives CDR1 MNHNY, CDR2 SVGAGI (reference sequence). The CDR3 loop spans 15 amino acids. V was shortened by 7 bases and J by 1 base, with 14 bases between the two germline ends. The CDR3 DNA is TGTGCCAGCAAACTAAGCGGCGGGAGCAATCAGCCCCAGCATTTT. Translating gives CASKLSGGSNQPQHF.

This sequence joins TRBV27 and TRBJ2-2; D call uncertain. V dropped 5 bases and J dropped 0 bases, with 13 bases sitting between them. The CDR3 has 16 amino acids. Germline-derived CDR1 and CDR2 are MNHEY and SMNVEV (reference sequence). Written as DNA, the CDR3 is TGTGCCAGCAGTCTTCTCGGGTTCGCGAACACCGGGGAGCTGTTTTTT. Protein product: CASSLLGFANTGELFF.

This clone appeared once. This chain links TRBV5-6 with TRBJ2-7; 9 nucleotides line up with TRBD1. CDR1 is SGHDT and CDR2 is YYEEEE in the germline V gene. The CDR3 loop spans 16 amino acids. V shed 0 bases and J 4 bases; nucleotides not matched to a gene: 8. In nucleotides, the CDR3 is TGTGCCAGCAGCTTGGTAGGGACAGGGTTGTGGTACGAGCAGTACTTC. Protein: CASSLVGTGLWYEQYF.

This sequence joins TRBV30 and TRBJ2-1; 9 nucleotides match TRBD2. The CDR3 loop spans 15 amino acids. V was pared by 0 bases and J by 6 bases, with 6 bases of the junction left unmatched. The V gene's germline CDR1 is GTSNPN and CDR2 SVGIG (reference sequence). The CDR3 nucleotides are TGTGCCTGGAGTGTTGTGCTAGCGGGGACCAATGAGCAGTTCTTC. It specifies CAWSVVLAGTNEQFF.

The chain recombines TRBV19 with TRBJ1-2; tentatively, D is TRBD1 (6 bases). Germline values: CDR1 LNHDA, CDR2 SQIVND (reference sequence). The CDR3 has 12 amino acids. Trimming took off 11 bases at V and 3 bases at J, with 13 bases between the two ends. CDR3 DNA sequence: TGTGCCTGTACCTACAGGGACTATGGCTACACCTTC. Residues: CACTYRDYGYTF.

The chain couples TRBV6-5 to TRBJ1-5; TRBD1 might be the D (6 bases). Germline assignment: CDR1 MNHEY and CDR2 SVGAGI. With 5 bases removed from V and 0 bases from J, the gap between germline ends came to 11 bases. The CDR3 sequence is 15 residues long. CDR3 DNA sequence: TGTGCCAGCAGTAGGGGGACGCATAGCAATCAGCCCCAGCATTTT. Translating it yields CASSRGTHSNQPQHF.

The chain couples TRBV7-8 to TRBJ1-5, with 8 bases identical to TRBD1. The ends lost 5 bases at V and 4 bases at J; junction bases unmatched: 4. CDR3 length equals 14 residues. CDR1 and CDR2 from the germline V gene are SGHVS and FQNEAQ. DNA for the CDR3: TGTGCCAGCAGCCCCCGGACAGGGAATCAGCCCCAGCATTTT. Amino acid sequence: CASSPRTGNQPQHF.